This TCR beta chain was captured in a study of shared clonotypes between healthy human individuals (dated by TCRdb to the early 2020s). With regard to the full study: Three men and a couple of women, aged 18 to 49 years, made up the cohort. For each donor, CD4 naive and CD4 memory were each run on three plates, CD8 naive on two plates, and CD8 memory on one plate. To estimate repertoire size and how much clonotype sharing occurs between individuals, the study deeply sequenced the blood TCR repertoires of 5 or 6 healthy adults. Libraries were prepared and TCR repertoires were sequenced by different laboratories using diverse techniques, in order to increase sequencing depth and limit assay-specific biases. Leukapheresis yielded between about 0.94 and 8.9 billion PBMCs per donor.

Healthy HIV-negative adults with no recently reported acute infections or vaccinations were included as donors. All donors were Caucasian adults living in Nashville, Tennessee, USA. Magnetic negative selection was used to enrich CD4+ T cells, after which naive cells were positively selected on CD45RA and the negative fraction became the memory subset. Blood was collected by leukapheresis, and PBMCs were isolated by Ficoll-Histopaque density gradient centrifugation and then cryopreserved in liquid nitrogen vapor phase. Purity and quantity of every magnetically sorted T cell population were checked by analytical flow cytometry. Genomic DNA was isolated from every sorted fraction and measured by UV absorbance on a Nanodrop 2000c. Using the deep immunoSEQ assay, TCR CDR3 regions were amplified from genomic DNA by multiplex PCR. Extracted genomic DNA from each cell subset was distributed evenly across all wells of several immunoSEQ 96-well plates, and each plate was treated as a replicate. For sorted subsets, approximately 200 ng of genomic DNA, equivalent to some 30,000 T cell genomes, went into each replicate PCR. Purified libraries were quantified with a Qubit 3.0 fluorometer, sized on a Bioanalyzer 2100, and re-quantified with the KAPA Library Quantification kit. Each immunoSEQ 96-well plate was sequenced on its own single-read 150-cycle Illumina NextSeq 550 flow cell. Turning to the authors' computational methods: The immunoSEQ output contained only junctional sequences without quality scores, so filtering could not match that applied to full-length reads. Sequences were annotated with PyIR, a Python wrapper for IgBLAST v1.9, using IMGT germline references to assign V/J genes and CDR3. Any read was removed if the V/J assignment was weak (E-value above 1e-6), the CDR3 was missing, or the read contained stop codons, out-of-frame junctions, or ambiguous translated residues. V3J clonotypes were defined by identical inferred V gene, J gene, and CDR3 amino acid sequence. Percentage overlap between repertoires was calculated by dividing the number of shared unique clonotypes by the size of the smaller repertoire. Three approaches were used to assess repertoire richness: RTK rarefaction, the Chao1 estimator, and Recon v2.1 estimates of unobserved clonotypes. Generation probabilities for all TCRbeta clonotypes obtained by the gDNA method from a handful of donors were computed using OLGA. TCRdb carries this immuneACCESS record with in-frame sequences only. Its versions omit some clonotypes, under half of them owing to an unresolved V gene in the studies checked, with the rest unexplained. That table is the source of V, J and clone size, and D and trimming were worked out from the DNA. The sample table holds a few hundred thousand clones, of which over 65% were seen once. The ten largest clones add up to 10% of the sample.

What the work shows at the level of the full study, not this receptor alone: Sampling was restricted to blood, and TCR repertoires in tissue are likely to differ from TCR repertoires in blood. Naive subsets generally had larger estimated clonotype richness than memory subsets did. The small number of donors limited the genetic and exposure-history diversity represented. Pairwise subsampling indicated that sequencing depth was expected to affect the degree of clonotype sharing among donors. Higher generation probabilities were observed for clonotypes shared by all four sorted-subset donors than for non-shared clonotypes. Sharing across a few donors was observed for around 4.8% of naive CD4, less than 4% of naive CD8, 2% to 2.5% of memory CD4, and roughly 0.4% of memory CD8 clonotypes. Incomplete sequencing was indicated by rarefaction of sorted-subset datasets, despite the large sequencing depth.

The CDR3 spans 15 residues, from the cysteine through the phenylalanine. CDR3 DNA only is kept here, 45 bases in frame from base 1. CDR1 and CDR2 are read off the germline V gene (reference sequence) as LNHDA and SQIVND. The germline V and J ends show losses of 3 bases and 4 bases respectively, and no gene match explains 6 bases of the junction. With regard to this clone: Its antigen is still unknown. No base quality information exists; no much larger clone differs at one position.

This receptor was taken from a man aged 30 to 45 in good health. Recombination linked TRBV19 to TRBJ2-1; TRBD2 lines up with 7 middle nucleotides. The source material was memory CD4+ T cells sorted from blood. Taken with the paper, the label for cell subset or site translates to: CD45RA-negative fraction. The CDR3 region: CASSMYGGSYNEQFF. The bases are TGTGCCAGTAGTATGTATGGCGGGAGTTACAATGAGCAGTTCTTC. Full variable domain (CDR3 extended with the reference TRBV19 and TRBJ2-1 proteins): DGGITQSPKYLFRKEGQNVTLSCEQNLNHDAMYWYRQDPGQGLRLIYYSQIVNDFQKGDIAEGYSVSREKKESFPLTVTSAQKNPTAFYLCASSMYGGSYNEQFFGPGTRLTVL.